This T cell receptor (beta chain) was sequenced for a study of glioma-infiltrating T cells listed by TCRdb under 2016. In terms of the full investigation: Sequencing of TCR alpha- and beta-chain repertoires was performed on glioma tissue, on non-neoplastic brain tissue, and on matched peripheral blood mononuclear cells. To measure divergence between tissue and blood T-cell populations, each tissue-infiltrating repertoire was compared with the peripheral blood repertoire of the same patient. Three low-grade glioma patients, roughly eight primary glioblastoma patients, and three non-glioma patients who contributed non-neoplastic brain tissue made up the paired cohort. What the authors observed across the whole study: VJ-independent divergence between tissue and blood was lower than expected in non-neoplastic patients but higher than expected in all gliomas, particularly low-grade gliomas. Very few CDR3 sequences were shared between tissue and blood, attributed to high CDR3 diversity and limited sampling. The group comparisons were based on small numbers of patients: three non-neoplastic, three low-grade glioma and several glioblastoma patients.

The iRepertoire nested amplicon-rescue multiplex PCR (arm-PCR) platform was used to amplify TCR alpha and beta CDR3 regions from RNA. For one-step reverse transcription and amplification, roughly 90-450 ng of tissue mRNA or PBMC total RNA was used as input. Following bead purification, Illumina adapters were added through a secondary multiplex PCR, and the libraries were then gel-purified between 200 and 400 bp. Internal 6-nucleotide barcodes were carried by the libraries and were used for demultiplexing. Sequencing of the libraries was done on an Illumina MiSeq using 2x220 or 2x250 nucleotide paired-end reads. Under the source paper's analysis protocol: Paired reads were merged using FLASH 1.2.11 and were aligned to the GRCh37 human genome using BWA-MEM, after which TRA and TRB reads were extracted. An IMGT-derived reference of cassette sequences and CDR3 motifs, with pseudogenes included, was used for V and J assignment. Three-frame translation of reads was performed, and productive CDR3s were defined as those with a C...FGXG motif and no stop codons. Clonotypes were defined as unique combinations of V-J cassette pair and CDR3 amino acid sequence. Filtering of reads was based on Hamming distance, with the threshold set by the sequence error rate of each sample in mapped regions. Starting from the raw public reads, TCRdb applied fastp trimming at Q25, assembled clones with MiXCR and retained in-frame beta chains. Rows with a matching CDR3 protein are joined into one entry that keeps the most common DNA and genes. For this entry, the V and J calls and clone size follow TCRdb and not the study's own pipeline. The sample has around 130,000 distinct CDR3 sequences on record, roughly a quarter of them singletons. Of the sample, 27% is held by the ten largest clones.

This clonotype showed up just a few times. Which antigen it targets is not known. Nothing much larger sits one base from this clone, and base qualities are not available. Sequences LNHDA (CDR1) and SQIVND (CDR2) are obtained from the germline V gene (reference sequence). The cysteine opens and the phenylalanine closes a CDR3 of 14 amino acids. Only the CDR3 DNA is retained, 42 bases long and in frame from the first base. V is pared back by 5 bases and J by 7 bases, with 15 bases lying between the germline termini. Sequences were obtained from glioma tissue, nonneoplastic brain tissue, or PBMCs (not recorded which). The chain is assembled from TRBV19 and TRBJ2-1; the D region possibly corresponds to TRBD2 (5 bases align). This sequence was found in a human donor with low-grade glioma or glioblastoma, undergoing nonglioma brain surgery, or in good health (not recorded which). The CDR3 corresponds to CASSPPQRRNEQFF. The DNA sequence is given as TGTGCCAGTAGTCCACCCCAAAGGAGGAATGAGCAGTTCTTC.